Reported below is one TCR beta chain. Per germline, CDR1 MNHEY and CDR2 SMNVEV (reference sequence). CDR3 length: 15 residues. TCRdb reprocessed the 5' RACE reads and keeps a single row for each CDR3 protein, giving no DNA. This sample contains about 400,000 distinct CDR3 sequences. The data were obtained in a study of T cells expressing NK-cell markers. Study in general: All TCR beta repertoires analysed originated from sorted CD3+CD56+NKG2C+, CD3+CD56+NKG2C- and CD3+CD56-NKG2C+ T cells. The eight sequenced donors comprised seven who were HCMV-seropositive and one who was seronegative.

The sequenced sample was blood T cells: a sorted CD56 or NKG2C T cell subset, CD4+ or CD8+ T cells, or bulk PBMC T cells (not recorded which). J is TRBJ2-1 and V is TRBV27; TCRdb outputs TRBD2, but without DNA this stays unchecked. The TCR sequence derives from a woman aged 45-65 years in good health. The CDR3 is CASSQTSGSPNEQFF.